One TCR beta chain is described in this entry. Its antigen remains unidentified. At one end, the junction sequence differs from germline, possibly due to a read error. The library targeted TCRbeta and was prepared with unique molecular identifiers. Each CDR3 protein is one row after TCRdb ran MiXCR on the PCR reads. The sample carries some 830,000 distinct CDR3 sequences, approximately 15% recorded once. This specimen comes from a study of T-cell reconstitution after alpha-beta-depleted transplantation in children. General study results and limits: From surviving recipient T cells and thymic progenitors came the high day-60 TCRbeta diversity observed in some patients. Newly generated T cells supplied most T-cell counts and diversity one year post-transplant. Several hundred graft clones that had expanded were reportedly the source of alpha-beta T cells about two months after transplant.

CDR3 size: 18 residues. Germline-derived CDR1 and CDR2 are LNHNV and YYDKDF (reference sequence). The sequence came from a male patient under 18 who had a stem cell transplant for acute lymphoblastic leukemia, so the T cells may come from the graft donor. J is TRBJ2-1 and V is TRBV15; maybe TRBD1 (6 bases). The source material was PBMCs, mostly from graft donor cells, sampled 360 days after TCRalphabeta/CD19-depleted stem cell transplant. The CDR3 coding sequence is TGTGCCACCAGCAGGAGATTGGACAGACTCTCCTCCTACAATGAGCAGTTTTTC. Translating gives CATSRRLDRLSSYNEQFF.